This T cell receptor (beta chain) was sequenced in a study of spatial heterogeneity in lung cancer. Study details: The mean occurrence of each unique TCR and UMI combination in raw reads exceeded nine. Study-level findings and limits: Follow-up blood showed ubiquitous expanded tumor TCRs less than blood at resection did.

Time point defined: sample taken at primary tumor resection. Unsorted whole RNA of tumor, nontumor lung or frozen PBMC was sequenced. This clonotype turned up a few times. What it binds is unknown. Each TCR cDNA molecule carried a unique molecular identifier. TCRdb fed the 5' RACE reads into MiXCR, producing one record per CDR3 protein. The table includes 90,000 or so distinct CDR3 sequences, about 9.4% detected once. Germline V gives CDR1 SGHVS, CDR2 FQNEAQ. Trimming took 5 bases from V and 2 from J; bases not matched to a gene: 16. The CDR3 length is 18 residues. The gene calls are TRBV7-8 and TRBJ2-7; TRBD1 matches 9 bases. The source material was PBMCs, sampled at surgery. The TCR sequence derives from a male donor with early-stage non-small cell lung cancer. The chain's CDR3 is CASSPLGQGRGRAYEQYF. The CDR3 DNA sequence: TGTGCCAGCAGCCCCTTGGGACAGGGACGGGGTAGGGCCTACGAGCAGTACTTC.